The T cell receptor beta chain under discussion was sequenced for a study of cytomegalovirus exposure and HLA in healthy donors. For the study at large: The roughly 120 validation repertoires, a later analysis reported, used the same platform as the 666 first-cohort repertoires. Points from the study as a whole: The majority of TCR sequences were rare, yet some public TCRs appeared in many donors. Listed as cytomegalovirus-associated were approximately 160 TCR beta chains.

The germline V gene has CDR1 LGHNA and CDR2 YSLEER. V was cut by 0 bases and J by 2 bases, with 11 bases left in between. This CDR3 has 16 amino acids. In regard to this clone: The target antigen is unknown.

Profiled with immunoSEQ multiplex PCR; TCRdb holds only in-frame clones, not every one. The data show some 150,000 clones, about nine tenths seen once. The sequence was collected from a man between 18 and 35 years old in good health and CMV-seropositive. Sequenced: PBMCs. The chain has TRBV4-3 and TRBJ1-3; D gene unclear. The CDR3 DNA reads TGCGCCAGCAGCCAAGACCTAGGCGGGCCTGGAAACACCATATATTTT. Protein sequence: CASSQDLGGPGNTIYF.